This T cell receptor beta chain appears in the sequencing data of a study of PD-1 blockade in mismatch repair-deficient tumors. Study-level background: All were previously treated, progressing patients with approximately 12 mismatch repair-deficient cancer types. Study-wide results and limits: Tumor-resident clones, often absent from pretreatment blood, expanded after pembrolizumab and then contracted.

Sequenced by immunoSEQ multiplex PCR; TCRdb stores in-frame clones only, minus some. The data hold 90,000 to 130,000 clones, with 70% to 80% observed a single time. As for this clone: Its cognate antigen is unknown.

Every patient had mismatch repair deficiency by PCR or immunohistochemistry. TCR sequencing covered a few patients who responded to pembrolizumab. Germline lookup yields CDR1 SGHTA and CDR2 FQGNSA. V was pared by 4 bases and J by 0 bases, with 11 bases between. The CDR3 contains 15 residues. This receptor was obtained from an adult with mismatch repair-deficient cancer. The specimen comprised peripheral blood, sampled roughly 13 months after starting pembrolizumab. The chain has TRBV7-2 and TRBJ2-3; D remains unclear. DNA of the CDR3: TGTGCCAGCAGCTACCGGGCCCCGAGCACAGATACGCAGTATTTT. Its translation: CASSYRAPSTDTQYF. Full variable domain (outside the CDR3, taken from reference TRBV7-2 and TRBJ2-3): GAGVSQSPSNKVTEKGKDVELRCDPISGHTALYWYRQSLGQGLEFLIYFQGNSAPDKSGLPSDRFSAERTGGSVSTLTIQRTQQEDSAVYLCASSYRAPSTDTQYFGPGTRLTVL.